The next 19 T cell receptor beta chains were all read from a single sample in a study of OX40 agonist ivuxolimab in advanced cancers. Using immunoSEQ multiplex PCR, the repertoire was profiled, and TCRdb retains in-frame clones only, with some absent. The sample has roughly 79,000 clones, roughly 92% seen once. This sample comprised CD4+ or CD8+ T cells sorted from blood, obtained in a trial of the OX40 agonist ivuxolimab. The receptors shown here come from an adult with an advanced solid tumor such as melanoma, head and neck, liver or kidney cancer.

The chain uses TRBV5-4 and TRBJ2-7, with 7 bases lining up with TRBD1. The germline gives CDR1 SGHNT, CDR2 YYREEE (reference sequence). Trimming at V came to 2 bases and at J to 2 bases, leaving 4 bases not matched to a gene. This CDR3 has 14 residues. CDR3 region: CASSFRGGPYEQYF. The CDR3 DNA is TGTGCCAGCAGCTTCCGAGGGGGCCCCTACGAGCAGTACTTC.

The chain employs TRBV27 and TRBJ1-1; TRBD1 is a possible D gene (5 bases). The CDR3 consists of 13 residues. V was clipped by 4 bases and J by 4 bases, with 10 bases between them. Germline lookup yields CDR1 MNHEY and CDR2 SMNVEV (reference sequence). CDR3 loop: CASSWGTPTEAFF. CDR3 DNA sequence: TGTGCCAGCAGTTGGGGCACCCCCACTGAAGCTTTCTTT.

The chain employs TRBV18 and TRBJ1-4; D unclear. The CDR3 has 14 amino acids. The ends were cut back, 3 bases at V and 2 bases at J, with 7 bases in the middle. CDR1 and CDR2 (germline): KGHSH, LQKENI. This CDR3 is CASSPVGTNEKLFF. The CDR3 DNA reads TGTGCCAGCTCACCGGTCGGCACTAATGAAAAACTGTTTTTT.

This chain uses TRBV7-6 with TRBJ1-3; no clear D. Germline V gene lookup returns CDR1 SGHVS and CDR2 FNYEAQ. This CDR3 is built from 14 residues. The germline V and J ends were trimmed by 0 bases and 1 base, with 4 bases remaining between them. The DNA of the CDR3 is TGTGCCAGCAGCTTAGCCCAGTCTGGAAACACCATATATTTT. Encoded protein: CASSLAQSGNTIYF.

The chain employs TRBV4-2 and TRBJ2-3; 11 bases match TRBD2. This CDR3 has 18 amino acids. V lost 2 bases to trimming and J lost 4 bases; unmatched junction nucleotides: 11. Germline V gene lookup returns CDR1 LGHNA and CDR2 YNFKEQ. The DNA of the CDR3 is TGTGCCAGCAGCCAATCTAGCGGGGGGTTTGAGGGCCCAGATACGCAGTATTTT. It codes for CASSQSSGGFEGPDTQYF.

CDR3 DNA sequence: TGTGCCAGTACAGCCTGGGGCACCACTAACTATGGCTACACCTTC. It yields the protein CASTAWGTTNYGYTF. V gene TRBV19 combines with J gene TRBJ1-2; tentative D call: TRBD1 (5 bases). Germline V gives CDR1 LNHDA, CDR2 SQIVND (reference sequence). The ends were cut back, 7 bases at V and 0 bases at J, with 15 bases in the middle. CDR3 length: 15 residues.

The gene calls are TRBV9 and TRBJ2-7; D possibly matches TRBD1 or TRBD2 (5 bases each). Germline V gives CDR1 SGDLS, CDR2 YYNGEE. This CDR3 spans 14 amino acids. V lost 1 base, J lost 3 bases, and 11 bases lay in between. CDR3 DNA: TGTGCCAGCAGCGTAACCGTGGGGGTCTACGAGCAGTACTTC. Its protein is CASSVTVGVYEQYF.

V usage is TRBV10-3 and J usage is TRBJ1-1; D is undetermined. In germline, CDR1 is ENHRY, CDR2 SYGVKD. There are 14 residues in the CDR3. Trimming took 4 bases from V and 0 from J, leaving 9 bases between them. Here the CDR3 DNA reads TGTGCCATCAGTGCTCCGGGAATGAACACTGAAGCTTTCTTT. Translated: CAISAPGMNTEAFF.

This clone appeared once. J is TRBJ1-1 and V is TRBV27, with D unclear. This CDR3 region has 13 residues. Germline CDR1 MNHEY, CDR2 SMNVEV (reference sequence). The ends were cut back, 0 bases at V and 7 bases at J, with 9 bases in the middle. The DNA of the CDR3 is TGTGCCAGCAGTTTATCTAAGGGTAATGAAGCTTTCTTT. Its translation: CASSLSKGNEAFF.

The V gene is TRBV6-4, the J gene TRBJ2-5, with 14 bases lining up with TRBD2. The length of the CDR3 is 17 residues. Germline V gene sequence: CDR1 MRHNA, CDR2 SNTAGT. The junction had 6 bases not matched to a gene; V was cut back by 6 bases and J by 0 bases. CDR3 loop: CASSIPGLAGDQETQYF. The CDR3 DNA reads TGTGCCAGCAGCATACCGGGACTAGCGGGGGACCAAGAGACCCAGTACTTC.

V gene TRBV13 combines with J gene TRBJ2-3; 10 bases align to TRBD1. V shed 5 bases and J 1 base; nucleotides not matched to a gene: 6. CDR1 is PRHDT and CDR2 is FYEKMQ in the germline V gene (reference sequence). The CDR3 consists of 16 residues. This CDR3 reads CASSLWDRGRTDTQYF. CDR3 bases: TGTGCCAGCAGCCTATGGGACAGGGGCCGCACAGATACGCAGTATTTT.

V gene TRBV7-9 combines with J gene TRBJ2-7, with D uncertain. With 4 bases removed from V and 3 bases from J, the gap between germline ends came to 4 bases. From germline, CDR1 is SEHNR and CDR2 FQNEAQ (reference sequence). This CDR3 spans 11 amino acids. The CDR3, as DNA: TGTGCCAGCAGCTCCGACTACGAGCAGTACTTC. Residues: CASSSDYEQYF.

The rearrangement uses TRBV2 and TRBJ2-7; TRBD1 or TRBD2 may be the D gene (6 bases each). The germline V and J ends were trimmed by 0 bases and 1 base, with 13 bases remaining between them. The CDR3 is 16 amino acids. Germline loops: CDR1 SNHLY, CDR2 FYNNEI. CDR3 DNA sequence: TGTGCCAGCAGTGAAGCAGGGGGGTCGCGTTCCTACGAGCAGTACTTC. This sequence encodes CASSEAGGSRSYEQYF.

This chain uses TRBV19 with TRBJ1-2; D gene uncertain. Germline CDR1 LNHDA, CDR2 SQIVND (reference sequence). Trimming pared 1 base from V and 4 bases from J, leaving 16 bases between. This CDR3 contains 16 residues. CDR3 sequence: CASSIVLEDFTYGYTF. The CDR3 DNA follows: TGTGCCAGTAGTATAGTTCTGGAGGACTTTACCTATGGCTACACCTTC.

V is TRBV6-5 and J is TRBJ2-7; 8 nucleotides match TRBD1. Trimming removed 0 bases from V and 1 base from J; junction bases left unmatched: 2. In germline, CDR1 is MNHEY, CDR2 SVGAGI. The length of the CDR3 is 15 residues. CDR3 in amino acids: CASSYSTGGSYEQYF. Written as DNA, the CDR3 is TGTGCCAGCAGTTACTCCACAGGGGGATCCTACGAGCAGTACTTC.

V usage is TRBV29-1 and J usage is TRBJ2-3; no clear D. There are 13 residues in the CDR3. V was trimmed by 7 bases and J by 6 bases, leaving 17 bases between them. Germline V lookup: CDR1 SQVTM, CDR2 ANQGSEA. The CDR3 bases are TGCAGCGCCGTCGGACCAACGGGCGATACGCAGTATTTT. It specifies CSAVGPTGDTQYF.

V and J are TRBV7-6 and TRBJ2-7; 7 positions match TRBD2. With V trimmed by 0 bases and J by 1 base, 6 bases remained unmatched. The germline CDR1 and CDR2 sequences are SGHVS and FNYEAQ. The CDR3 contains 16 residues. CDR3 sequence reads: CASSLAQGGSSYEQYF. The CDR3 nucleotides read TGTGCCAGCAGCTTAGCGCAGGGCGGGAGTTCCTACGAGCAGTACTTC. Based on the CDR3 plus reference TRBV7-6 and TRBJ2-7, the full variable domain is GAGVSQSPRYKVTKRGQDVALRCDPISGHVSLYWYRQALGQGPEFLTYFNYEAQQDKSGLPNDRFSAERPEGSISTLTIQRTEQRDSAMYRCASSLAQGGSSYEQYFGPGTRLTVT.

This chain uses TRBV5-4 with TRBJ2-5, with TRBD1 matching over 11 bases. Germline CDR1 and CDR2: SGHNT and YYREEE (reference sequence). V lost 3 bases and J lost 3; bases outside the gene matches: 7. The CDR3 totals 16 residues. CDR3 in amino acids: CASSSPGDRGEETQYF. The CDR3 bases are TGTGCCAGCAGCTCCCCAGGGGACAGGGGGGAAGAGACCCAGTACTTC.

The chain joins TRBV9 to TRBJ2-7, with 8 bases matching TRBD1. The V gene end was trimmed by 0 bases and the J gene end by 4 bases; junction bases not matched to a gene: 6. CDR3 size: 15 residues. Germline loops: CDR1 SGDLS, CDR2 YYNGEE. CDR3 sequence reads: CASSVGAGGSYEQYF. CDR3 coding DNA: TGTGCCAGCAGCGTAGGGGCAGGGGGCTCTTACGAGCAGTACTTC.